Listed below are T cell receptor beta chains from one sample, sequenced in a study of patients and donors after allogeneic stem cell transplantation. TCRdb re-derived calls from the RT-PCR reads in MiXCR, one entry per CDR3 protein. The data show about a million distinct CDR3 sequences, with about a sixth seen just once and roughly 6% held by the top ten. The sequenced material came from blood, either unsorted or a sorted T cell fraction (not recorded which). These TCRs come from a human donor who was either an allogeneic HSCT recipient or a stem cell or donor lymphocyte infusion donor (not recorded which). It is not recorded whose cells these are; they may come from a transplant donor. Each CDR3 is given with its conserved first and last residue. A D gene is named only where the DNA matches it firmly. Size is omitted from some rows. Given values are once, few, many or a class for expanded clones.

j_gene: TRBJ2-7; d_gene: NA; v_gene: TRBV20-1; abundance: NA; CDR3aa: CSALSSTYEQYF; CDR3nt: TGCAGTGCACTTTCGAGTACCTACGAGCAGTACTTC
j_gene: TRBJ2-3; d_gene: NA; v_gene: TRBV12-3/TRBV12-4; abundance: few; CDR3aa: CASSAGTAVFHRLSTDTQYF; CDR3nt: TGTGCCAGCAGTGCCGGGACGGCAGTCTTCCATCGCCTCAGCACAGATACGCAGTATTTT
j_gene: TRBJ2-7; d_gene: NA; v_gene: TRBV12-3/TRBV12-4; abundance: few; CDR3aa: CASSLLASSYEQYF; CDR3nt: TGTGCCAGCAGTTTACTGGCAAGCTCCTACGAGCAGTACTTC
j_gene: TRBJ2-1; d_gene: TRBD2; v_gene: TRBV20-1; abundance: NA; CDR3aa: CSAGLAGAAEQFF; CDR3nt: TGCAGTGCTGGCCTAGCGGGGGCGGCTGAGCAGTTCTTC
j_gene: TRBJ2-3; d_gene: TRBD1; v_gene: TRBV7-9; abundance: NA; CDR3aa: CASSLEPRTGGTQYF; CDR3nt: TGTGCCAGCAGCCTAGAGCCGCGGACAGGCGGTACGCAGTATTTT
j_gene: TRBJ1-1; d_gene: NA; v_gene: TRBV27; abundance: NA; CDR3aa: CASSPYSTATEAFF; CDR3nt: TGTGCCAGCAGTCCCTACTCCACAGCTACTGAAGCTTTCTTT
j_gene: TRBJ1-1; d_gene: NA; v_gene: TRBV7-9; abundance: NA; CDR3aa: CASSPTGFNTEAFF; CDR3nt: TGTGCCAGCAGCCCAACAGGGTTCAACACTGAAGCTTTCTTT
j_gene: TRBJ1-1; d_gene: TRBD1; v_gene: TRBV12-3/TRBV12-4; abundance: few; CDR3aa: CASSSRSGTGVPEAFF; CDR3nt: TGTGCCAGCAGTTCAAGGTCCGGGACAGGGGTTCCTGAAGCTTTCTTT
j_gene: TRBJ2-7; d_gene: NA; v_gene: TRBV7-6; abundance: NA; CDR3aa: CASSLVGAGGEQYF; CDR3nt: TGTGCCAGCAGCTTAGTAGGGGCAGGGGGGGAGCAGTACTTC
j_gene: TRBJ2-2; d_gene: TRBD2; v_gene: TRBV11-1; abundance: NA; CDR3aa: CASSLVGGAGARSTGELFF; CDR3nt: TGTGCCAGCAGCTTAGTAGGAGGAGCGGGGGCGCGTAGCACCGGGGAGCTGTTTTTT
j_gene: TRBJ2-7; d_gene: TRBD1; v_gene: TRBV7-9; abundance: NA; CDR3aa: CASSPAGQGYEQYF; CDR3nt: TGTGCCAGCAGCCCAGCCGGACAGGGGTACGAGCAGTACTTC
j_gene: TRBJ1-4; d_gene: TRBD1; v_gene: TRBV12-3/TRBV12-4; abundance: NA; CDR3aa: CASSLREQGTNEKLFF; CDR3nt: TGTGCCAGCAGTTTGAGAGAACAGGGGACTAATGAAAAACTGTTTTTT
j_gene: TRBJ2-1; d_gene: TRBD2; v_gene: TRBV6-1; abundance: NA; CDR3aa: CASTERGGPNEQFF; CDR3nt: TGTGCCAGCACCGAAAGGGGAGGGCCAAATGAGCAGTTCTTC
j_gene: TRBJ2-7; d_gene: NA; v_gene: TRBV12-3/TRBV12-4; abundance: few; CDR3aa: CASSWGTIPPGQYF; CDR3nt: TGTGCCAGCAGTTGGGGTACTATCCCACCCGGGCAGTACTTC
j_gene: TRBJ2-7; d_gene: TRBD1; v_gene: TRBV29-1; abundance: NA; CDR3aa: CSVGRQGNYEQYF; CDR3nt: TGCAGCGTGGGAAGACAGGGTAACTACGAGCAGTACTTC
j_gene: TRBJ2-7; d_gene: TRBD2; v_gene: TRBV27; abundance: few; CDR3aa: CASRTSGSHSYEQYF; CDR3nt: TGTGCCAGCAGGACTAGCGGGAGCCACTCCTACGAGCAGTACTTC
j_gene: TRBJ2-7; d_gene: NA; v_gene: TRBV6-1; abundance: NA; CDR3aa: CASSTLPPGPSSYEQYF; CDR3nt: TGTGCCAGCAGTACCCTTCCTCCGGGACCTAGCTCCTACGAGCAGTACTTC
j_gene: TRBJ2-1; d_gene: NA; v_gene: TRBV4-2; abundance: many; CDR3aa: CASSQVPNEQFF; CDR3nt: TGTGCCAGCAGCCAAGTACCTAATGAGCAGTTCTTC
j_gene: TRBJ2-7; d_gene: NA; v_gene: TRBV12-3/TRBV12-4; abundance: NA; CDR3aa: CASSLGIFNTYEQYF; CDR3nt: TGTGCCAGCAGTTTAGGAATCTTCAACACCTACGAGCAGTACTTC
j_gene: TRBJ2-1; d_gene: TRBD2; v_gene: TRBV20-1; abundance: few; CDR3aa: CSASRTSGYNEQFF; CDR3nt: TGCAGTGCTAGCAGGACTAGCGGGTACAATGAGCAGTTCTTC